One and the same sample provided the 10 T cell receptor beta chains below, sequenced in a study of T cell clones after liver transplantation. TCRbeta sequences of proliferating CFSE-low MLR cells were labeled alloreactive. The method was immunoSEQ multiplex PCR; TCRdb's version includes in-frame clones alone and lacks a portion of them. Altogether over 1,000 clones are present, approximately 40% being singletons, with the ten largest covering approximately 19%. Their target antigens are unknown. The sequenced sample was CD4+ T cells from cultured PBMCs. These receptors originate from a human patient who received a liver transplant. These T cells may partly come from the graft donor.

This clone is categorized as large. The chain is built from TRBV9 and TRBJ2-3; D is possibly TRBD1 (5 bases). CDR3 length: 14 amino acids. Per germline, CDR1 SGDLS and CDR2 YYNGEE. Trimming left V 4 bases short and J 5 bases short, with 14 bases between. For the CDR3, the DNA is TGTGCCAGCAGCTCGATAGGGGTAGGAGATACGCAGTATTTT. Protein sequence: CASSSIGVGDTQYF. The whole variable domain, remainder taken from reference TRBV9 and TRBJ2-3, is DSGVTQTPKHLITATGQRVTLRCSPRSGDLSVYWYQQSLDQGLQFLIQYYNGEERAKGNILERFSAQQFPDLHSELNLSSLELGDSALYFCASSSIGVGDTQYFGPGTRLTVL.

The sample holds a few counts of this clone. The chain employs TRBV27 and TRBJ2-7; D is ambiguous. Trimming removed 5 bases at V and 6 bases at J, with 14 bases between. CDR1 MNHEY and CDR2 SMNVEV come from the germline V gene (reference sequence). This CDR3 region has 13 residues. CDR3 region: CASSPVGPAEQYF. CDR3 nucleotide sequence: TGTGCCAGCAGTCCCGTTGGGCCCGCCGAGCAGTACTTC.

This clone was counted a single time. The chain recombines TRBV9 with TRBJ2-1; D is undetermined. This CDR3 contains 14 residues. Germline V lookup: CDR1 SGDLS, CDR2 YYNGEE. V lost 0 bases and J 3 bases, leaving 7 bases between the germline ends. CDR3 in amino acids: CASSVGGDYNEQFF. CDR3 coding DNA: TGTGCCAGCAGCGTAGGAGGAGACTACAATGAGCAGTTCTTC. The full variable domain, rest sourced from reference TRBV9 and TRBJ2-1, is DSGVTQTPKHLITATGQRVTLRCSPRSGDLSVYWYQQSLDQGLQFLIQYYNGEERAKGNILERFSAQQFPDLHSELNLSSLELGDSALYFCASSVGGDYNEQFFGPGTRLTVL.

The chain combines TRBV5-5 with TRBJ1-3; the D gene is possibly TRBD1 (5 bases). Germline CDR1 and CDR2: SGHKS and YYEKEE (reference sequence). The length of the CDR3 is 16 residues. V shed 0 bases and J shed 2 bases, with 12 bases lying between them. The CDR3 here is CASSLDQGNPGNTIYF. As DNA, the CDR3 is TGTGCCAGCAGCTTGGATCAGGGTAACCCTGGAAACACCATATATTTT.

This sequence joins TRBV7-3 and TRBJ2-6; no definite D call. This CDR3 is 19 amino acids long. Trimming removed 2 bases from V and 1 base from J, with 18 bases in between. Germline assignment: CDR1 SGHTA and CDR2 FQGTGA. CDR3 in DNA: TGTGCCAGCAGCTTAGGGCCAGTAGGAGCCCCTTCTGGGGCCAACGTCCTGACTTTC. This sequence encodes CASSLGPVGAPSGANVLTF.

Of note for this clone: The DNA is left out, because the CDR3 cannot be placed on it with certainty; the CDR3 is given as TCRdb lists it. The chain combines TRBV21-1 with TRBJ2-4; the table's D call of TRBD1 was not tested on the DNA. TRBV21-1 is flagged as a pseudogene. The CDR3 length is 17 residues, termini included. This chain's CDR3 is CASSKVGTGTDKDIQYF.

The chain combines TRBV10-3 with TRBJ2-7; 15 nucleotides match TRBD2. Unmatched junction bases numbered 12, after V lost 10 bases and J lost 11 bases. This CDR3 contains 14 residues. Germline lookup yields CDR1 ENHRY and CDR2 SYGVKD. CDR3 sequence reads: CASRSGGTSGRKYF. In DNA, the CDR3 is TGTGCCAGCAGGTCCGGGGGGACTAGCGGGAGGAAGTACTTC.

In its sample, this clone was seen a few times. V and J are TRBV5-1 and TRBJ2-7, with 7 bases aligning to TRBD1. V dropped 3 bases and J dropped 2; count of bases not matched to a gene: 8. Germline values: CDR1 SGHRS, CDR2 YFSETQ. The CDR3 has 15 amino acids. The CDR3 spells CASSWTLGQTYEQYF. The CDR3 DNA reads as TGCGCCAGCAGCTGGACCTTGGGACAGACCTACGAGCAGTACTTC.

This clone has more than one count but fewer than ten. J is TRBJ2-1 and V is TRBV19, with 12 positions matching TRBD2. The CDR3 has 15 residues. Germline CDR1 LNHDA, CDR2 SQIVND (reference sequence). V lost 8 bases and J lost 5; bases outside the gene matches: 7. CDR3 in amino acids: CASVGGLAGNNEQFF. The CDR3 DNA reads TGTGCCAGTGTCGGGGGACTAGCGGGTAACAATGAGCAGTTCTTC.

This clone was found a few times. The V and J genes are TRBV6-5 and TRBJ1-1; TRBD1 might be the D (6 bases). This CDR3 has 12 residues. Germline CDR1 reads MNHEY; CDR2 reads SVGAGI. V lost 3 bases to trimming and J lost 9 bases, with 11 bases between them. CDR3 DNA: TGTGCCAGCAGTTATAGGGGGGCTAAAGCTTTCTTT. The encoded protein is CASSYRGAKAFF.